The clone carrying this TCR beta chain came up a few times. What it binds is not known. This entry comes from a study of response to subunit inactivated influenza vaccine. TCRdb analysed the RT-PCR reads with MiXCR anew, one entry per CDR3 protein. The sample includes some 190,000 distinct CDR3 sequences, under 15% of them seen just once. V gave up 7 bases and J gave up 2 bases, with 12 bases separating them. The CDR3 consists of 14 residues. The study's findings and limits: The authors suggested that few new T cells are recruited per seasonal influenza vaccination.

This sequence originates from a man aged 45 to 65 who received an inactivated influenza vaccine. Sequences were derived from CD8+ T cells sorted from PBMCs, sampled about 5 days after vaccination. The V call is TRBV12-3 or TRBV12-4, the J call TRBJ1-5; the D gene is possibly TRBD1 (5 bases). The CDR3 nucleotides read TGTGCCAGCACCAACGAAGGGGGCAATCAGCCCCAGCATTTT. Protein: CASTNEGGNQPQHF.